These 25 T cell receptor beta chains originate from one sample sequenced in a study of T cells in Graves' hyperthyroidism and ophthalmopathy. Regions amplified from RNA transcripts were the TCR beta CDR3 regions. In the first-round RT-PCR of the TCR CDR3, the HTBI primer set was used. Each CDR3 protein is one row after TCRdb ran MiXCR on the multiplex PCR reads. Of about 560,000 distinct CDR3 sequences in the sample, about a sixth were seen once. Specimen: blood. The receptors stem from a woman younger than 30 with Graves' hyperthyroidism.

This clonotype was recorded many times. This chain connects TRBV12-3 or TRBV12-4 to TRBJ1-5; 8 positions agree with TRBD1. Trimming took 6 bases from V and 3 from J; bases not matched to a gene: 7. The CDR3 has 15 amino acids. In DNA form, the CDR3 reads TGTGCCAGCAGAGTGACAGGGGTCTACAATCAGCCCCAGCATTTT. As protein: CASRVTGVYNQPQHF.

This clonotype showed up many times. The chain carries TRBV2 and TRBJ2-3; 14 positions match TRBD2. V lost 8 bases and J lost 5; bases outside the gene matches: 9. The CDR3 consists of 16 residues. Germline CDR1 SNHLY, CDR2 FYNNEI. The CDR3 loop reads CASAMGLAGVVDTQYF. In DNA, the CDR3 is TGTGCCAGCGCTATGGGACTAGCGGGAGTGGTAGATACGCAGTATTTT.

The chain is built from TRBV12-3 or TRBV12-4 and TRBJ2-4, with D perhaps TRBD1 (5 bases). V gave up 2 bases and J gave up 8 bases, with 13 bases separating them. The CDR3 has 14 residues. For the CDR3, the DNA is TGTGCCAGCAGTTTAAGGCAGGGTAGAGACATTCAGTACTTC. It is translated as CASSLRQGRDIQYF.

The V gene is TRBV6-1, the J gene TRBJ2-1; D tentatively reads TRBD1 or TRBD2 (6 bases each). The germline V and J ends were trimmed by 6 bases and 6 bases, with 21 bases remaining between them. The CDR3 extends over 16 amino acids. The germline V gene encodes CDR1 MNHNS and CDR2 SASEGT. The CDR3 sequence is CASSPPSGAGSNEQFF. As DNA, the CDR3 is TGTGCCAGCAGCCCACCTTCGGGGGCAGGTTCCAATGAGCAGTTCTTC.

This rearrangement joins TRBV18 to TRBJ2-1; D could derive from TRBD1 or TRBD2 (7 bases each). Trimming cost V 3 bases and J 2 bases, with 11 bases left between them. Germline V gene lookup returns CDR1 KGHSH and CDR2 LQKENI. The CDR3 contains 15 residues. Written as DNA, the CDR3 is TGTGCCAGCTCACCTCCAGGGGGGGCCTACAATGAGCAGTTCTTC. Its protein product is CASSPPGGAYNEQFF.

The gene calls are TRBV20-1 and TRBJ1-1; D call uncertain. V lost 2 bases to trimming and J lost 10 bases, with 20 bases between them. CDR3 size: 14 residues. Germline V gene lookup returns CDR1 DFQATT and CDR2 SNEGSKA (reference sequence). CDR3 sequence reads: CSARPDWRVVGAFF. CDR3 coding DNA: TGCAGTGCTAGACCGGACTGGAGAGTCGTAGGAGCTTTCTTT.

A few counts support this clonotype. The CDR3: CAWRPGVYEQYF. DNA for the CDR3: TGTGCCTGGAGACCCGGCGTATACGAGCAGTACTTC. The J gene is TRBJ2-7, the V gene TRBV30, with no clear D. Germline loops: CDR1 GTSNPN, CDR2 SVGIG (reference sequence). The CDR3 has 12 amino acids. Trimming took off 3 bases at V and 4 bases at J, with 10 bases between the two ends.

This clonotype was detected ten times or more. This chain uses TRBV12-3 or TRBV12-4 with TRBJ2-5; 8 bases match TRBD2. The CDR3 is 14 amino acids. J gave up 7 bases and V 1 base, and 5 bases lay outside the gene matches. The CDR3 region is CASSLESGGVTQYF. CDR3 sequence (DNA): TGTGCCAGCAGTTTAGAGAGCGGGGGCGTGACCCAGTACTTC.

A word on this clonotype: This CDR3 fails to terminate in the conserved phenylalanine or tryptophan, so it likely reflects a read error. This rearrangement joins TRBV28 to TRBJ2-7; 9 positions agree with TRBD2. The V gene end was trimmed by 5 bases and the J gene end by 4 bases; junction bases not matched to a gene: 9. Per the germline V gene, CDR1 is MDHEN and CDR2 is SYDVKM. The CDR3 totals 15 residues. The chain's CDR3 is CASSPRGSGRYEQYS. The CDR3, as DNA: TGTGCCAGCAGTCCCCGGGGGAGCGGGAGGTACGAGCAGTACTCC.

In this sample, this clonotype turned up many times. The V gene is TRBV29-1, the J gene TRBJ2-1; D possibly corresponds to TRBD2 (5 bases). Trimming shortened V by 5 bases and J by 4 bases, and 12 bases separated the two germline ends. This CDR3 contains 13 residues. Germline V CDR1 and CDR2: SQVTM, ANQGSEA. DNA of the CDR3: TGCAGCGTTTCAGTCCGGGATTACAATGAGCAGTTCTTC. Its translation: CSVSVRDYNEQFF.

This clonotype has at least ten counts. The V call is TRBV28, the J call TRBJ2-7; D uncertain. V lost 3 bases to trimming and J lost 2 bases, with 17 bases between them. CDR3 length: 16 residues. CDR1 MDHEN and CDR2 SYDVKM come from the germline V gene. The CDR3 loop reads CASSFHLLRMTYEQYF. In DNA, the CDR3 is TGTGCCAGCAGTTTCCACCTTTTGCGGATGACCTACGAGCAGTACTTC. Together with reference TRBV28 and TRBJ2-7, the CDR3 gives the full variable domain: DVKVTQSSRYLVKRTGEKVFLECVQDMDHENMFWYRQDPGLGLRLIYFSYDVKMKEKGDIPEGYSVSREKKERFSLILESASTNQTSMYLCASSFHLLRMTYEQYFGPGTRLTVT.

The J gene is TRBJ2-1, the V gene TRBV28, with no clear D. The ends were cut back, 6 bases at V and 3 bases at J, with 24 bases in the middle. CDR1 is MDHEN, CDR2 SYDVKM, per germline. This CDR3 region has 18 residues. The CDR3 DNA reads TGTGCCAGCAGACCAAACGAGTTCCAGCCGCACTTCTACAATGAGCAGTTCTTC. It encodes CASRPNEFQPHFYNEQFF.

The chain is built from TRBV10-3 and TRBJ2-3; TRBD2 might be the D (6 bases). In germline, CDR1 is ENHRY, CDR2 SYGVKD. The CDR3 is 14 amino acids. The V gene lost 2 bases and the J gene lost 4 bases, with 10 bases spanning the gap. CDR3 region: CAISEAGTADTQYF. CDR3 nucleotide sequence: TGTGCCATCAGTGAGGCCGGGACTGCAGATACGCAGTATTTT.

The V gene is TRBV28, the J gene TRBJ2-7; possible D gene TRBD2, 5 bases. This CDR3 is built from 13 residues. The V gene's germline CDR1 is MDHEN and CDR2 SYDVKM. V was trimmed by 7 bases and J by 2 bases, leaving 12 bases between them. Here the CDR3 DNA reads TGTGCCAGCAACGGGAATTTTGCCTACGAGCAGTACTTC. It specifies CASNGNFAYEQYF.

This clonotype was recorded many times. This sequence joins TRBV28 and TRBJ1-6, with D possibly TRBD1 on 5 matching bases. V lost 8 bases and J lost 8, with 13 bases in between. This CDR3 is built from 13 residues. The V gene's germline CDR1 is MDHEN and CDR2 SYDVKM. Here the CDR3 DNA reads TGTGCCAGCGGGGGACCTCGGGATTCACCCCTCCACTTT. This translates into CASGGPRDSPLHF.

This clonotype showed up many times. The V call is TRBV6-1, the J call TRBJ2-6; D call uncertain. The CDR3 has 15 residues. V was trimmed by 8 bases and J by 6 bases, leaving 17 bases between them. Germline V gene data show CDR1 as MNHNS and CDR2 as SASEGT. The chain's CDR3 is CASSKQHWPANVLTF. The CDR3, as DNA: TGTGCCAGCTCGAAACAGCACTGGCCGGCCAACGTCCTGACTTTC.

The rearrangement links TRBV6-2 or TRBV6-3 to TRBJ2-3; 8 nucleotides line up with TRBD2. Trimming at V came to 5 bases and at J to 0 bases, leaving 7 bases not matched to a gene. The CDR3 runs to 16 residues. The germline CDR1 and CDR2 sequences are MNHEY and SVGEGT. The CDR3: CASSTEAGESTDTQYF. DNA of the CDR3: TGTGCCAGCAGTACAGAAGCGGGGGAAAGCACAGATACGCAGTATTTT.

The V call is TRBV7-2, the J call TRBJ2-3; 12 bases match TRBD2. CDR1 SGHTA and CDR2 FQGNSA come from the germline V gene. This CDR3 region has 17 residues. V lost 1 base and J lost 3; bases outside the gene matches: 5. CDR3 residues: CASSLVGLAGGTDTQYF. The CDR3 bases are TGTGCCAGCAGCTTAGTGGGGCTAGCGGGGGGGACAGATACGCAGTATTTT. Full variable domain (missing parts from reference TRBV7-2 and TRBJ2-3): GAGVSQSPSNKVTEKGKDVELRCDPISGHTALYWYRQSLGQGLEFLIYFQGNSAPDKSGLPSDRFSAERTGGSVSTLTIQRTQQEDSAVYLCASSLVGLAGGTDTQYFGPGTRLTVL.

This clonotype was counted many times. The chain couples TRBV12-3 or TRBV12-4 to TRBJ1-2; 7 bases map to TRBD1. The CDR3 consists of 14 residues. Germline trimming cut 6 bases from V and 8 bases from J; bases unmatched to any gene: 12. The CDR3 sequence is CASSCYRGVCGYTF. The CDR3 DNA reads TGTGCCAGCAGCTGTTACAGGGGCGTTTGCGGCTACACCTTC.

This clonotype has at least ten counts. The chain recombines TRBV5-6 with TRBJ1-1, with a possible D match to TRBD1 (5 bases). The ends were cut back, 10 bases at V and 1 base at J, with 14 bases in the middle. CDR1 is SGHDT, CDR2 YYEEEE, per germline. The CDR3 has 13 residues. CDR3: CAYGRGGNTEAFF. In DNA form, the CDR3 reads TGTGCCTACGGGCGCGGGGGGAACACTGAAGCTTTCTTT.

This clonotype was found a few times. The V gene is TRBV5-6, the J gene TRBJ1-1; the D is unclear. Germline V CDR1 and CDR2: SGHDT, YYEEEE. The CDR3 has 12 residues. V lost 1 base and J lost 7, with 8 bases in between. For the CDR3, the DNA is TGTGCCAGCAGCTTGTGGGTGGATGAAGCTTTCTTT. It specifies CASSLWVDEAFF.

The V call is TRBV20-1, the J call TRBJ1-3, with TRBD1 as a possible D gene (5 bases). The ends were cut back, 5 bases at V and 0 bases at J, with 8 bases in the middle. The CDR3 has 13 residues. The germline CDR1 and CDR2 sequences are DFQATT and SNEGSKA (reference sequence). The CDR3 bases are TGCAGTGCTGGGGGGGTCTCTGGAAACACCATATATTTT. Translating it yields CSAGGVSGNTIYF.

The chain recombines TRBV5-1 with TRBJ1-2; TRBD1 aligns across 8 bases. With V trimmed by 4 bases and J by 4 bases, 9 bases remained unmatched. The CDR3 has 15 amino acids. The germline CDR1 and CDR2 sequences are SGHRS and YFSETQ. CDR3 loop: CASSPGTGWAYGYTF. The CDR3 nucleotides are TGCGCCAGCAGCCCCGGGACAGGATGGGCCTATGGCTACACCTTC.

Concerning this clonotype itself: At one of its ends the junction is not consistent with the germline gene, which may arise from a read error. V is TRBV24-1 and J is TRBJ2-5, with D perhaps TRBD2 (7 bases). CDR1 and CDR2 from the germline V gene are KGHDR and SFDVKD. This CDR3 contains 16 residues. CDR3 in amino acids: CATSDTGGGDWETQYF. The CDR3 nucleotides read TGTGCCACCAGTGATACCGGAGGGGGGGACTGGGAGACCCAATACTTC.

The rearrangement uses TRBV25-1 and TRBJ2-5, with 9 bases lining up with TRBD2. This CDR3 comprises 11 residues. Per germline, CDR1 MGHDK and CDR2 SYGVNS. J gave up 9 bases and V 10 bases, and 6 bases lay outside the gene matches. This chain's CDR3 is CATGLALSQYF. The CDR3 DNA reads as TGTGCCACCGGACTAGCGTTGTCCCAGTACTTC.